This entry features one TCR beta chain sequence. The antigen is unknown. Sequencing was performed with immunoSEQ multiplex PCR; in TCRdb, only in-frame clones are kept and a portion is missing. The sample lists roughly 150,000 clones, 91% occurring once. The germline V gene encodes CDR1 SGHTA and CDR2 FQGNSA. The CDR3 length is 17 residues. Trimming cost V 5 bases and J 1 base; bases outside gene matches: 13. The sample is drawn from a study of T cell responses to AZD1222 COVID-19 vaccine. Notes on the study in general: Elevations in Spike-specific TCR breadth and depth followed administration of two AZD1222 doses. Within unmutated variant regions lay the reported targets of nearly half of spike-specific TCRs.

The origin of this receptor is an adult in good health. The sample in question was peripheral blood, obtained on day 0 of AZD1222 vaccination. V and J are TRBV7-2 and TRBJ1-2; 7 bases are shared with TRBD1. The CDR3 spells CASSPGPDRALNYGYTF. As DNA, the CDR3 is TGTGCCAGCAGCCCAGGACCCGACAGGGCCCTTAACTATGGCTACACCTTC.